This TCR beta chain was captured in a study of technical replicates of blood from four donors. The germline V gene has CDR1 MNHNS and CDR2 SASEGT. The CDR3 length is 14 residues. The V segment lost 4 bases and the J segment 9 bases; nucleotides outside the gene matches: 8. Here immunoSEQ multiplex PCR was the method, and the copy in TCRdb shows in-frame clones only, minus some. The table shows tens of thousands of clones, with approximately 93% occurring only once. The sample was T cells isolated from PBMCs. The sequence was collected from a human donor in good health. The chain uses TRBV6-1 and TRBJ2-1; TRBD1 aligns across 8 bases. In DNA form, the CDR3 reads TGTGCCAGCAGTGTAGACAGGGGAAGAGGTGAGCAGTTCTTC. Translation gives CASSVDRGRGEQFF.